These 9 T cell receptor beta chains were all obtained from the same sample, sequenced in a study of blood T cell repertoires in COVID-19. Clones were read by immunoSEQ multiplex PCR, and TCRdb kept only the in-frame ones, dropping some. The table has 240,000 or so clones, less than 90% seen once; the top ten hold roughly 5.8%. Sequencing was carried out using peripheral blood. These TCRs come from a man in his 60s with acute or convalescent COVID-19.

The chain employs TRBV12-2 and TRBJ1-5; the DNA was not used to check the table's D call, TRBD1. TRBV12-2 is an annotated pseudogene. This CDR3 comprises 16 residues. The CDR3 DNA is TGTGCAAGTCGCGGGGACAGGGAACAGATCAATCAGCCCCAGCATTTT. It specifies CASRGDREQINQPQHF.

The chain's CDR3 is CASSLLGPRGEQFF. The CDR3 DNA sequence: TGTGCCAGCAGTTTATTAGGCCCACGGGGTGAGCAGTTCTTC. J is TRBJ2-1 and V is TRBV28, with TRBD2 as a possible D gene (5 bases). The CDR3 spans 14 residues. V was cut by 1 base and J by 9 bases, with 13 bases left in between. Germline V gene sequence: CDR1 MDHEN, CDR2 SYDVKM. The whole variable domain, filled in from reference TRBV28 and TRBJ2-1, reads DVKVTQSSRYLVKRTGEKVFLECVQDMDHENMFWYRQDPGLGLRLIYFSYDVKMKEKGDIPEGYSVSREKKERFSLILESASTNQTSMYLCASSLLGPRGEQFFGPGTRLTVL.

The J gene is TRBJ2-1, the V gene TRBV11-2; D perhaps matches TRBD2 (7 bases). Trimming took 2 bases from V and 3 from J, leaving 20 bases between them. This CDR3 is built from 18 residues. Germline assignment: CDR1 SGHAT and CDR2 FQNNGV. CDR3 region: CASSLRGGSSGFYNEQFF. The DNA of the CDR3 is TGTGCCAGCAGCTTAAGGGGGGGAAGTAGCGGCTTCTACAATGAGCAGTTCTTC.

The rearrangement joins TRBV28 to TRBJ1-2; tentative D call: TRBD1 (6 bases). Germline V gene sequence: CDR1 MDHEN, CDR2 SYDVKM. This CDR3 has 14 amino acids. Between the trimmed V and J ends, which lost 6 bases and 8 bases, there was a span of 19 bases. This CDR3 reads CASSMGVWTEGYTF. The CDR3 DNA follows: TGTGCCAGCAGCATGGGTGTCTGGACAGAGGGCTACACCTTC.

This clone has just a few counts. This sequence joins TRBV30 and TRBJ1-4; D remains unclear. Trimming took off 4 bases at V and 5 bases at J, with 14 bases between the two ends. Germline CDR1 and CDR2: GTSNPN and SVGIG (reference sequence). This CDR3 spans 14 amino acids. CDR3 protein: CAWTSRRSNEKLFF. DNA for the CDR3: TGTGCCTGGACCTCCAGGAGGTCCAATGAAAAACTGTTTTTT.

This clone has a single count. The chain joins TRBV9 to TRBJ1-1; 7 nucleotides align to TRBD1. The CDR3 extends over 13 amino acids. Germline CDR1 reads SGDLS; CDR2 reads YYNGEE. Trimming cost V 3 bases and J 4 bases; bases outside gene matches: 3. In DNA form, the CDR3 reads TGTGCCAGCAGCGCCGCAGGGGGCACTGAAGCTTTCTTT. Translated: CASSAAGGTEAFF.

This chain uses TRBV7-9 with TRBJ2-7; D is perhaps TRBD1 (6 bases). V was cut by 4 bases and J by 1 base, with 14 bases left in between. The CDR3 is 15 residues long. Germline-derived CDR1 and CDR2 are SEHNR and FQNEAQ (reference sequence). This CDR3 is CASSSPQGLSYEQYF. DNA for the CDR3: TGTGCCAGCAGCTCACCCCAGGGGCTGTCCTACGAGCAGTACTTC.

As to this clone: The same CDR3 also results from other DNA sequences found in this sample. The chain employs TRBV7-2 and TRBJ2-5, with D perhaps TRBD2 (5 bases). Germline V CDR1 and CDR2: SGHTA, FQGNSA. This CDR3 comprises 13 residues. V lost 5 bases, J lost 5 bases, and 12 bases lay in between. The CDR3 sequence: CASSPRGRETQYF. CDR3 nucleotide sequence: TGTGCCAGCAGCCCCCGGGGAAGGGAGACCCAGTACTTC.

The chain links TRBV27 to TRBJ1-1, with a tentative D call TRBD1 (5 bases). Germline V CDR1 and CDR2: MNHEY, SMNVEV (reference sequence). V was clipped by 3 bases and J by 1 base, with 9 bases between them. The CDR3 contains 14 residues. The CDR3 is CASSFSGKNTEAFF. The CDR3 DNA sequence: TGTGCCAGCAGTTTCTCAGGGAAGAACACTGAAGCTTTCTTT.